The entry below describes one TCR beta chain. This clonotype was observed many times. The target of this receptor is not known. Per-base quality was not reported, and no clone a single base away is much larger than it. This sample was taken from a study of T cells in Graves' hyperthyroidism and ophthalmopathy (dated by TCRdb to 2018 to 2020). The study in broad terms: Peripheral blood samples were taken at initial diagnosis, before any treatment was given. Prospective prediction of ophthalmopathy was tested in an independent validation cohort of some 19 hyperthyroidism patients and 17 patients who later progressed to ophthalmopathy. A discovery cohort of about 100 patients, 43 with Graves' ophthalmopathy and approximately 55 with stable Graves' hyperthyroidism, was used to find distinguishing TCR V-J signatures. The paper reports TCR Vbeta CDR3 sequencing of 135 peripheral blood samples: 40 to 45 ophthalmopathy, under 85 hyperthyroidism and 17 progressor patients. In several Graves' hyperthyroidism patients, the study also compared T-cell repertoires from thyroid tissue with T-cell repertoires from blood. Following sampling, methimazole starting at 30 mg daily was given to hyperthyroidism patients, and high-dose intravenous methylprednisolone was given to ophthalmopathy patients. The roughly 94 discovery patients were randomly divided into training and test sets at a 7:3 ratio.

What the work shows at the level of the full study, not this receptor alone: A 13 V-J signature model separated ophthalmopathy from stable hyperthyroidism, with around 91% sensitivity and about 81% specificity in cross-validation and 80%/75% in testing. During validation, the model predicted progression to ophthalmopathy a median of around 7 months ahead of onset, with around 71% sensitivity and under 85% specificity. Sample size was not statistically predetermined, and investigators were not blinded to group allocation. Blood samples also contained most of the expanded thyroid clonotypes (frequency above 0.001), which suggests that blood repertoires may reflect thyroid immune responses.

The TCR beta CDR3 regions were amplified from RNA transcripts. The first round of RT-PCR for the TCR CDR3 was performed with the HTBI primer set and the Qiagen OneStep RT-PCR kit. Libraries were constructed in a second round of multiplex PCR, after which size selection and purification were carried out. Paired-end sequencing of the libraries was performed with 100 bp reads on an Illumina HiSeq2000. In the authors' own workflow: SOAPnuke was used to process the raw data, throwing out any read that contained adapters or uncalled bases, had a mean Phred below 15, or lacked an exact constant-primer or identifier match. High-quality paired reads were merged using COPE v1.2.5, and each unique nucleotide sequence was defined as a clonotype. MiTCR v1.1 was used to align the clonotypes against IMGT TRBV, TRBD and TRBJ reference segments. The analysis included only V-J combinations with a frequency above 0.0001, which together covered around 99% of the repertoires. A TCS score was defined as the ratio between F50 (clonal expansion) and ExV (chaos), using BLOSUM62-based TCRdist between CDR3 peptides within each V-J. Welch's t-statistics and random forest reduced some 510 V-J features to about 13, which were used in a naive Bayes classifier (R e1071). Through fastp at Q25 and MiXCR, TCRdb rebuilt clones from the public reads, retaining in-frame beta chains. Rows are combined by CDR3 protein, so each entry shows the most common genes and DNA. It is TCRdb's table, rather than the study itself, that gives the V and J calls and clone size. The sample records about 570,000 distinct CDR3 sequences, 13% to 15% of which are singletons. The biggest ten clones account for 11% to 15% of the sample.

A patient counted as having stable Graves' hyperthyroidism if no progression to ophthalmopathy occurred over 18 months of follow-up. Hyperthyroidism patients were newly diagnosed, with disease duration under 2 months, and aged 18 to 65 years. Exclusion was applied to patients with uncontrolled infections, other autoimmune diseases, pregnancy or lactation. Clinical symptoms, serum thyroxine and TRAb, thyroid ultrasound, and orbital computed tomography formed the basis for the diagnoses. PBMCs were isolated from around 10 ml of fresh peripheral blood by Ficoll-Paque density gradient centrifugation. Total RNA was extracted using Trizol reagent, and RNA quality was assessed on an Agilent 2100 Bioanalyzer. The CDR3 holds 14 amino acids from the cysteine to the phenylalanine. The CDR3 DNA has 42 bases and is translated from base 1. CDR1 and CDR2 (SEHNR, FQNEAQ) derive from the germline V gene (reference sequence). The junction shows trimming of 5 bases on V and 0 bases on J, and the gene matches do not reach 0 bases of it.

The rearranged segments are TRBV7-9 and TRBJ2-3, and 9 junction bases match TRBD2. What was sequenced was blood. The origin of this receptor is a woman between 35 and 50 years old with Graves' hyperthyroidism. The DNA reads TGTGCCAGCAGCGGACTAGCGAGCACAGATACGCAGTATTTT. The resulting protein is CASSGLASTDTQYF.